This T cell receptor beta chain was obtained from a study of blood T cells in healthy people across ages. The study, taken as a whole, reports: Because sorting was not performed, PBMCs prevented conclusive naive versus antigen-experienced comparison. Estimates of diversity drawn from one million T cells were considered underestimates.

Points on this clonotype: Its target is not known.

Trimming at V came to 6 bases and at J to 2 bases, leaving 7 bases not matched to a gene. Germline assignment: CDR1 SQVTM and CDR2 ANQGSEA. The CDR3 length is 15 residues. Through a sample-barcoded 5' primer and a J-beta primer mix, a second PCR was run for roughly 6 to 11 cycles. TCRdb redid the calling of the 5' RACE reads with MiXCR, one entry per CDR3 protein. This table holds 1.2 million to 1.5 million distinct CDR3 sequences, roughly 59% found once. Sequencing used blood. The chain uses TRBV29-1 and TRBJ1-1, with TRBD1 matching over 12 bases. The receptor was isolated from a young man in good health. CDR3 nucleotide sequence: TGCAGCGTCGTGGGGGACAGGGGGCTAAACACTGAAGCTTTCTTT. This sequence encodes CSVVGDRGLNTEAFF.